This TCR beta chain originates from a study of lymphopenia after photon versus proton radiotherapy. Study outcomes and limitations: Under photons, naive T cells and diversity fell while effector/memory populations rose.

The germline V gene encodes CDR1 SGHKS and CDR2 YYEKEE (reference sequence). Trimming cost V 6 bases and J 0 bases, with 16 bases left between them. The CDR3 length is 15 residues. Notes on this clone: Its antigen remains unidentified.

The repertoire was sequenced with immunoSEQ multiplex PCR; TCRdb's copy has only in-frame clones and lacks some. The profile shows 68,000 or so clones, just over 90% of them singletons. The V and J genes are TRBV5-5 and TRBJ2-7; D perhaps matches TRBD1 (6 bases). Sequenced material: peripheral blood, taken from a patient treated with photon-based radiotherapy. This sequence originates from an older woman with pancreatic cancer. The DNA for the CDR3 is TGTGCCAGCAACTCCGGGACACTTCTCTCCTACGAGCAGTACTTC. Translated: CASNSGTLLSYEQYF.